This T cell receptor beta chain came from a study of T cells expressing NK-cell markers. TCRdb reanalyzed the 5' RACE reads and collapses them to one entry per CDR3 protein, without DNA. The data include roughly 390,000 distinct CDR3 sequences; the top ten clones carry 4% to 6.5%. The CDR3 spans 14 residues. CDR1 DFQATT and CDR2 SNEGSKA come from the germline V gene (reference sequence). This rearrangement joins TRBV20-1 to TRBJ1-2. Sequenced: blood T cells: a sorted CD56 or NKG2C T cell subset, CD4+ or CD8+ T cells, or bulk PBMC T cells (not recorded which). The TCR comes from a man aged 18-75 years in good health. The CDR3 sequence: CSARDNRPPYGYTF.